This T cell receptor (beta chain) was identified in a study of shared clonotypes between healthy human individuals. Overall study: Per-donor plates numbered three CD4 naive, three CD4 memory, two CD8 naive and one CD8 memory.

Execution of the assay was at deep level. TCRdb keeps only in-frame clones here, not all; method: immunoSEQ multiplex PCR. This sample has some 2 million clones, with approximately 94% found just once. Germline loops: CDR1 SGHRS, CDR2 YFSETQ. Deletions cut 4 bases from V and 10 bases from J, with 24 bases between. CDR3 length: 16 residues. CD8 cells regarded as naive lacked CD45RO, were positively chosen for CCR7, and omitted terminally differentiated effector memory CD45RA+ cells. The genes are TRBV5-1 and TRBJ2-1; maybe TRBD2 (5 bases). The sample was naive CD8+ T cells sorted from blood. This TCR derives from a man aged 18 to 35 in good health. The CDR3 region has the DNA TGCGCCAGCAGCACCGGCCCGGACTTCCAATGGCGGGAGCAGTTCTTC. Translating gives CASSTGPDFQWREQFF.